The present TCR beta chain was sequenced within a study of cytomegalovirus exposure and HLA in healthy donors. Study findings and constraints: The authors later found HLA-associated TCR beta chains more clonally expanded than equally common others. Earlier findings revealed that most TCR beta V segments proved productive either about 87% or about 30% of the time. Later analysis demonstrated an association between a missense DCLRE1C variant and TCR beta V- and J-gene trimming.

In germline, CDR1 is SGHAT, CDR2 FQNNGV. The CDR3 sequence is 14 residues long. Unmatched junction bases numbered 5, after V lost 4 bases and J lost 4 bases. With respect to this clone: The antigen is undetermined.

60 Vbeta and 13 Jbeta primers were used in PCR. Sequencing was performed with immunoSEQ multiplex PCR; in TCRdb, only in-frame clones are kept and a portion is missing. The repertoire consists of under 130,000 clones, with more than 65% occurring once and the leading ten covering around 8.2%. The chain joins TRBV11-2 to TRBJ2-7; 9 positions agree with TRBD1. The source is a man aged 35-49 years in good health and CMV-seropositive. Sequencing input: PBMCs. CDR3 nucleotide sequence: TGTGCCAGCAGCTCCCCGACAGGGGGGTACGAGCAGTACTTC. This encodes CASSSPTGGYEQYF.